These T cell receptor beta chains were read from a single sample in a study of graft-versus-host responses after intestinal transplantation. Here immunoSEQ multiplex PCR was the method, and the copy in TCRdb shows in-frame clones only, minus some. In the table there are some 22,000 clones, around 38% of which are singletons. The sequencing used alloreactive CD8+ T cells from a mixed lymphocyte reaction culture, collected before intestinal transplant. The receptors here all came from a human patient who received an intestinal transplant. The CDR3 runs from the conserved cysteine through the conserved F or W. A D gene is named only where the DNA matches it firmly. The size of a clone is reported for some rows only, either as once, few or many, or as a class for expanded clones.

clone_size	d_call	v_call	j_call	cdr3_nt	cdr3_aa
few	-	TRBV6-5	TRBJ2-1	TGTGCCAGCAGTTCCTTAAATGAGCAGTTCTTC	CASSSLNEQFF
-	-	TRBV6-1	TRBJ1-3	TGTGCCAGCAGGACCGGGACGTACTCTGGAAACACCATATATTTT	CASRTGTYSGNTIYF
few	TRBD2	TRBV5-4	TRBJ2-1	TGTGCCAGCAGCGCTACTAGCGGGATAAATGAGCAGTTCTTC	CASSATSGINEQFF
few	-	TRBV6-1	TRBJ1-3	TGTGCCAGCAGGCTCAACTCTGGAAACACCATATATTTT	CASRLNSGNTIYF
-	-	TRBV15	TRBJ1-5	TGTGCCACCAGCAGAGATATAAGGCAGCCCAATCAGCCCCAGCATTTT	CATSRDIRQPNQPQHF
-	-	TRBV11-2	TRBJ2-3	TGTGCCAGCAGCCCCCGCGGGTGGGCCTCCCAAAGCACAGATACGCAGTATTTT	CASSPRGWASQSTDTQYF
few	TRBD2	TRBV9	TRBJ2-1	TGTGCCAGCAGCGGATTAGCGGGGAGCTCCTACAATGAGCAGTTCTTC	CASSGLAGSSYNEQFF
-	-	TRBV15	TRBJ1-1	TGTGCCACCAGCAGAGAGGGGAGTGGGAACACTGAAGCTTTCTTT	CATSREGSGNTEAFF
-	-	TRBV4-1	TRBJ2-7	TGCGCCAGCAGCCGACAAGAAACATACGAGCAGTACTTC	CASSRQETYEQYF
-	TRBD1	TRBV18	TRBJ1-4	TGTGCCAGCTCACCCAGGGGGCCTGCTAATGAAAAACTGTTTTTT	CASSPRGPANEKLFF
-	-	TRBV18	TRBJ1-1	TGTGCCAGCTCACCAGTATTAGGGCGTGGCACTGAAGCTTTCTTT	CASSPVLGRGTEAFF
few	-	TRBV7-9	TRBJ1-1	TGTGCCAGCAGCTCGACCGCAGGGGTTCAAACTGAAGCTTTCTTT	CASSSTAGVQTEAFF
few	-	TRBV4-1	TRBJ2-1	TGCGCCAGCAGCCAATTGGGGGGAGTCTACAATGAGCAGTTCTTC	CASSQLGGVYNEQFF
-	-	TRBV2	TRBJ1-1	TGTACCAGCAGTGAAGCGCTTCTACAGGGAGGTTTGGCTTTCTTT	CTSSEALLQGGLAFF
-	-	TRBV19	TRBJ2-7	TGTGCCAGTAGTATAGGGGCTAGCTGCTACGAGCAGTACTTC	CASSIGASCYEQYF
few	-	TRBV6-6	TRBJ2-7	TGTGCCAGCAGCCCACAAGGGACATCTTACGAGCAGTACTTC	CASSPQGTSYEQYF
-	TRBD2	TRBV7-9	TRBJ2-1	TGTGCCAGCAGCTTATTTGGTCGGGAGGGCTCGGATGAGCAGTTCTTC	CASSLFGREGSDEQFF
few	-	TRBV19	TRBJ1-5	TGTGCCAGTAGTATTGTAAGAAGGAGCAATCAGCCCCAGCATTTT	CASSIVRRSNQPQHF
-	-	TRBV5-1	TRBJ2-3	TGCGCCAGCAGCCCTGACGGCCCAGGGGAGGATACGCAGTATTTT	CASSPDGPGEDTQYF
few	-	TRBV27	TRBJ1-2	TGTGCCAGCAGTGCGTTCAGGGGAACTAACTATGGCTACACCTTC	CASSAFRGTNYGYTF
few	-	TRBV6-1	TRBJ2-1	TGTGCCAGCAGTGAATCTCTTAGGGCTGGCTATGAGCAGTTCTTC	CASSESLRAGYEQFF
many	-	TRBV6-5	TRBJ2-1	TGTGCCAGCAGTTACTCAGCGGGCCCCTACAATGAGCAGTTCTTC	CASSYSAGPYNEQFF
-	-	TRBV15	TRBJ1-3	TGTGCCACCAGCAGAGGACAGGTGGTTGGAAACACCATATATTTT	CATSRGQVVGNTIYF
-	-	TRBV5-4	TRBJ1-2	TGTGCCAGCACCGTTGGGGGAAGTTATGGCTACACCTTC	CASTVGGSYGYTF
-	-	TRBV7-9	TRBJ1-4	TGTGCCAGCAGCTTCGACGGACCAGCTAATGAAAAACTGTTTTTT	CASSFDGPANEKLFF
-	-	TRBV28	TRBJ1-4	TGTGCCAGCACGGAAACAACTAATGAAAAACTGTTTTTT	CASTETTNEKLFF
-	-	TRBV11-2	TRBJ1-3	TGTGCCAGCAGCTTAACCTTCACCGGGACGGCGTCTAGAAACACCATATATTTT	CASSLTFTGTASRNTIYF
-	TRBD2	TRBV28	TRBJ2-7	TGTGCCAGCAGTTTACCTGGGACTAGCGGGTATTCCTACGAGCAGTACTTC	CASSLPGTSGYSYEQYF
-	-	TRBV10-3	TRBJ2-7	TGTGCCACCGGGAGCCTAGGGCCCTACGAGCAGTACTTC	CATGSLGPYEQYF
once	TRBD1	TRBV19	TRBJ2-1	TGTGCCAGTAAAGACAGGGGGCGGATCAATGAGCAGTTCTTC	CASKDRGRINEQFF
few	-	TRBV19	TRBJ1-1	TGTGCCAGTACATCACAGAGTTTGAACACTGAAGCTTTCTTT	CASTSQSLNTEAFF
-	-	TRBV5-5	TRBJ2-5	TGTGCCAGCAGCCTAAAGACAGTGGGGGAGACCCAGTACTTC	CASSLKTVGETQYF
-	-	TRBV28	TRBJ2-7	TGTGCCAGCAGTTCAGGACAGACCTACGAGCAGTACTTC	CASSSGQTYEQYF
-	-	TRBV4-1	TRBJ1-5	TGCGCCAGCAGCCAAGACGGCGGACGTAGCAATCAGCCCCAGCATTTT	CASSQDGGRSNQPQHF
medium-sized	-	TRBV6-6	TRBJ1-5	TGTGCCAGCAGCTATACAGGGAACCAGCCCCAGCATTTT	CASSYTGNQPQHF
few	TRBD1	TRBV5-6	TRBJ1-4	TGTGCCAGCAGCTGGACAGGGACTAATGAAAAACTGTTTTTT	CASSWTGTNEKLFF
-	-	TRBV29-1	TRBJ2-7	TGCAGCGTTGTAGAATTGAGCTACGAGCAGTACTTC	CSVVELSYEQYF
-	-	TRBV30	TRBJ1-2	TGTGCCTGCATAGCGGCCTATGGCTACACCTTC	CACIAAYGYTF
-	-	TRBV7-9	TRBJ2-7	TGTGCCAGCAGCCAAGGCCCCTACGAGCAGTACTTC	CASSQGPYEQYF
once	-	TRBV5-1	TRBJ2-7	TGCGCCAGCAGCTTGTCGGGACACTCCTACGAGCAGTACTTC	CASSLSGHSYEQYF
-	-	TRBV6-5	TRBJ1-5	TGTGCCAGCAGTTTTCCCCCCGGAGGGAGAGATCAGCCCCAGCATTTT	CASSFPPGGRDQPQHF